This TCR beta chain came from a study of Tregs in tolerant kidney transplant recipients. Study results and caveats: Few patients were studied, so findings need validation in larger groups.

Assay used: immunoSEQ multiplex PCR; TCRdb lists only in-frame clones, some missing. The table shows just over 15,000 clones, with around nine tenths occurring only once. About this clone: What it binds is not known.

Specimen: CD8+ T cells from blood. The TCR originated in a human donor in good health.

The DNA for the CDR3 is TGTGCCAGCAGCCAAGAAGGGGCCCCTGAAGCTTTCTTT. Protein sequence: CASSQEGAPEAFF. This rearrangement joins TRBV4-2 to TRBJ1-1; tentatively, D is TRBD1 (5 bases). Deletions cut 0 bases from V and 6 bases from J, with 8 bases between. Germline lookup yields CDR1 LGHNA and CDR2 YNFKEQ. CDR3 length: 13 residues.